The T cell receptor (beta chain) described here comes from a study of graft-versus-host responses after intestinal transplantation (dated by TCRdb to the early 2020s). In terms of the full investigation: The transplants that recipients got were multivisceral, liver-intestinal, or isolated intestinal. All recipients received anti-thymocyte globulin induction followed by maintenance tacrolimus and steroids for around 3 years. After intestinal transplantation, graft-versus-host and host-versus-graft alloreactive T cell clones were followed in the graft, circulation and bone marrow using bulk TCR-beta CDR3 sequencing. Alloreactive clones were identified by sequencing pre-transplant mixed lymphocyte reaction products and comparing these products with unstimulated pre-transplant donor and recipient T cells. The cohort enrolled approximately 24 intestinal transplant recipients including one retransplant, and 3 patients lacking pretransplant specimens were excluded. Donor T cell macrochimerism was defined as a peak of at least 4% donor T cells among recipient peripheral blood mononuclear cells. Instead of going to the commercial service, samples from a few later patients were sequenced in-house on an Illumina MiSeq and processed with MiXCR.

This sample's time point label indicates: cells obtained before transplantation from donor or recipient. CD3+CD4+ and CD3+CD8+ populations were FACS-sorted from unstimulated pre-transplant donor and recipient cells taken from spleen or lymph nodes. Note on this clone: Its antigen target is currently unknown. No clone much larger than this one lies a single base away; base qualities are absent.

Library preparation used the immunoSEQ multiplex PCR assay. For most patients, genomic DNA was isolated with the Qiagen DNeasy Blood and Tissue Kit and shipped frozen to Adaptive Biotechnologies for TCR sequencing. For most patients, high-throughput TCR-beta CDR3 sequencing of genomic DNA was performed by Adaptive Biotechnologies. As for the authors' bioinformatics: Adaptive's ImmunoSEQ software supplied the TCR sequencing data for roughly 17 patients, while MiXCR and VDJtools were used to process a few other patients. To correct CD4 versus CD8 sorting errors, sequences present in both subsets at a frequency ratio below 5:1 were removed. CDR3 nucleotide sequences shared between donor and recipient were removed because their origin could not be assigned. To be classed as alloreactive, a clone needed at least 2-fold expansion over unstimulated cells and a minimum CFSE-low frequency of 0.002% (template counts) or 0.001% (read counts). Clones detected in sequenced pre-transplant spleen, lymph node, or MLR CFSE-low populations of the donor or recipient were defined as mappable. The cumulative frequency of alloreactive clones was calculated as a percentage of all sequences, weighted by copy number. Entries here come from immuneACCESS through TCRdb and include only in-frame sequences with V and J called. Some clones fail to appear in such tables; in the studies checked, an unresolved V gene covers under half of the shortfall, and the cause of the remainder is unknown. V and J calls and clone size come straight from that table; D and trimming were deduced from the DNA. The sample table shows 90,000 to 150,000 clones, and around 96% are seen once. The top ten clonotypes cover roughly 3% of the sample.

The germline V gene gives CDR1 as KGHSH and CDR2 as LQKENI. V loses 5 bases at its end and J loses 6 bases; junction bases beyond the gene matches: 13. Counted from cysteine to phenylalanine, this CDR3 has 15 amino acids. Of the read, only the CDR3 DNA is kept; its 45 bases are in frame from base 1. General study outcomes and caveats: GvH clones were detected in recipient bone marrow, and some of these GvH clones were observed earlier in ileal mucosa or blood, consistent with an intestinal mucosal origin. The conclusions were limited by the relatively low number and heterogeneity of the intestinal transplant patients. Early after transplant, peak levels of circulating GvH clones were found to be associated with declines in HvG clones. In the allografts of patients with donor T cell macrochimerism, GvH to HvG T cell clonal ratios were high.

The TCR originated in a human donor who received an intestinal transplant. The V and J segments used are TRBV18 and TRBJ2-7; the central 7 bases match TRBD1. Sequencing used unstimulated CD8+ T cells sorted from spleen or lymph node cells, obtained before intestinal transplant. The CDR3 is CASSSPDRAPREQYF. The sequenced DNA: TGTGCCAGCTCATCCCCCGACAGGGCCCCCCGCGAGCAGTACTTC.